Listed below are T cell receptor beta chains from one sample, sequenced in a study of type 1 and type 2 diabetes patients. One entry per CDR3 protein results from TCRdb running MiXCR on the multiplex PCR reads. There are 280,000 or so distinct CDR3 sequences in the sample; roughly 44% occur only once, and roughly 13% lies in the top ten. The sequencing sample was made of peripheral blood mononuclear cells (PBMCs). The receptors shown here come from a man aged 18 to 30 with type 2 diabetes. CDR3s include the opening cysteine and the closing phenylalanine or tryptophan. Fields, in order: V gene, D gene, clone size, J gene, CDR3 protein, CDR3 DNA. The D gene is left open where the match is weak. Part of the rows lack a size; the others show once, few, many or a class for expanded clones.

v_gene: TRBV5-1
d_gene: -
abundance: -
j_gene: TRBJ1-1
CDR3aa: CASSFYGNTEAFF
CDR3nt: TGCGCCAGCAGCTTTTACGGGAACACTGAAGCTTTCTTT

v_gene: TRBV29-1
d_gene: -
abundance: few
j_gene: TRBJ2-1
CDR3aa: CSVEVSLPGPSYNEQFF
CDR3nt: TGCAGCGTTGAAGTCTCATTGCCGGGACCTTCCTACAATGAGCAGTTCTTC

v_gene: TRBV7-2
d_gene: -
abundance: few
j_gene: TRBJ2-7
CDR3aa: CASSFNGPNYEQYF
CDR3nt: TGTGCCAGCAGCTTTAATGGGCCAAACTACGAGCAGTACTTC

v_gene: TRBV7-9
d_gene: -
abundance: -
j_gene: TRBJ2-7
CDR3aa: CASSFWTDGTYEQYF
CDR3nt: TGTGCCAGCAGCTTCTGGACAGACGGCACCTACGAGCAGTACTTC

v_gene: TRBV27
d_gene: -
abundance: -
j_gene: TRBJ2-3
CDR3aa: CASSLRATDTQYF
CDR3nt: TGTGCCAGCAGTTTAAGAGCTACAGATACGCAGTATTTT

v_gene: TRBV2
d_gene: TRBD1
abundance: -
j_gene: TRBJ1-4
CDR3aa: CASSDTDPQIGQGAVTNEKLFF
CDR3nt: TGTGCCAGCAGTGACACGGACCCGCAGATCGGACAGGGGGCCGTAACTAATGAAAAACTGTTTTTT

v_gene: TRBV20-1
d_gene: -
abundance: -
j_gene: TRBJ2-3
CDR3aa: CSAFSLSASTDTQYF
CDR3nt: TGCAGTGCTTTTTCTCTTAGCGCCTCCACAGATACGCAGTATTTT

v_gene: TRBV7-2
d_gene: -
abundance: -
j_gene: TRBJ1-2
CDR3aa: CASSLGFRIGGPHGYTF
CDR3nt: TGTGCCAGCAGCTTAGGGTTTAGGATCGGGGGTCCCCATGGCTACACCTTC

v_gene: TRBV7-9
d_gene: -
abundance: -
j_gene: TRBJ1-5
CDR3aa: CASSSTPGRPQHF
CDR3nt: TGTGCCAGCAGCTCGACCCCGGGGCGGCCCCAGCATTTT

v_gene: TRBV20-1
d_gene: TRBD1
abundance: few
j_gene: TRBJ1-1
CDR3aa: CSARDGQGVSEAFF
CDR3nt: TGCAGTGCTAGGGACGGACAGGGTGTCTCTGAAGCTTTCTTT

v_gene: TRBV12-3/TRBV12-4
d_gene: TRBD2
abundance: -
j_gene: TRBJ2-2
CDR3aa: CASRLAGDTGELFF
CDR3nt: TGTGCCAGCAGGCTAGCGGGGGATACCGGGGAGCTGTTTTTT

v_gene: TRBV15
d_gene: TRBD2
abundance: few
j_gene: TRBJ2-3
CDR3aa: CATSRRTSGGASDTQYF
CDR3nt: TGTGCCACCAGCAGGAGGACTAGCGGGGGGGCCTCAGATACGCAGTATTTT

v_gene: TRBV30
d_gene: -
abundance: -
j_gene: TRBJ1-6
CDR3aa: CAWSVVASANSPLHF
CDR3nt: TGTGCCTGGAGTGTAGTCGCCAGCGCGAATTCACCCCTCCACTTT

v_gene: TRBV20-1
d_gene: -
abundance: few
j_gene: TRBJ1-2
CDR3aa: CSARYQGYGYTF
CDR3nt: TGCAGTGCTAGGTACCAGGGCTATGGCTACACCTTC

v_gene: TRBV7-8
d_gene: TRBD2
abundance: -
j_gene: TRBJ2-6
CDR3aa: CASRTSGGANVLTF
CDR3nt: TGTGCCAGCAGAACTAGCGGGGGGGCCAACGTCCTGACTTTC

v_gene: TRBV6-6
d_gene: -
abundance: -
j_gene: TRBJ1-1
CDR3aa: CASRINVNTEAFF
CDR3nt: TGTGCCAGCAGGATAAATGTGAACACTGAAGCTTTCTTT

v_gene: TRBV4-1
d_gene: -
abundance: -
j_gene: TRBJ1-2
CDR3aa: CASSQAQGRGNYGYTF
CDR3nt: TGCGCCAGCAGCCAAGCACAGGGCCGGGGGAACTATGGCTACACCTTC

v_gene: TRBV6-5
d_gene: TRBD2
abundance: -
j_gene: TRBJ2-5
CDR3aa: CASSPSGFAGGPETQYF
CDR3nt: TGTGCCAGCAGCCCTTCTGGTTTCGCGGGAGGGCCGGAGACCCAGTACTTC

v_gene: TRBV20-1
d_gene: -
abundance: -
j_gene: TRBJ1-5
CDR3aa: CSALKGTSNQPQHF
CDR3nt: TGCAGTGCCCTTAAAGGGACTAGCAATCAGCCCCAGCATTTT

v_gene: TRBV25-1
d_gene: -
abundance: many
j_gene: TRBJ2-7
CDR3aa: CASSDGPTLSEQYF
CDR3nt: TGTGCCAGCAGTGATGGGCCCACACTCTCCGAGCAGTACTTC

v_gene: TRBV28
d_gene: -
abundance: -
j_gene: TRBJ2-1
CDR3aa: CASRLVRNTGGEQFF
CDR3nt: TGTGCCAGCCGATTAGTTCGGAACACCGGGGGTGAGCAGTTCTTC

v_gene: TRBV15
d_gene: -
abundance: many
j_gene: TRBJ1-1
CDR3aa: CATSTEPNTEAFF
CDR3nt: TGTGCCACCAGCACCGAGCCCAACACTGAAGCTTTCTTT

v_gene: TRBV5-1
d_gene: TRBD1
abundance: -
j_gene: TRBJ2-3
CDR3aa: CASSSGTGTSTDTQYF
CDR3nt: TGCGCCAGCAGCTCCGGGACAGGGACCTCCACAGATACGCAGTATTTT

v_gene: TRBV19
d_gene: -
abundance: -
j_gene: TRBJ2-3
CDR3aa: CATSKQTDTQYF
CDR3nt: TGTGCCACTTCGAAGCAGACAGATACGCAGTATTTT

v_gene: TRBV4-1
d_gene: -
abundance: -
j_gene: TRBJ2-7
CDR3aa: CASSQSQDPNYEQYF
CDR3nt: TGCGCCAGCAGCCAATCACAAGACCCCAACTACGAGCAGTACTTC

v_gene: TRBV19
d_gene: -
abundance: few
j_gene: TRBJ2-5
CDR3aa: CASSSGVETQYF
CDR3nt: TGTGCCAGTAGTTCCGGTGTAGAGACCCAGTACTTC

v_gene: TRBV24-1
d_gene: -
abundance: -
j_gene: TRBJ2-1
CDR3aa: CATSDSRFYNEQFF
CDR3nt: TGTGCCACCAGTGACAGTAGGTTCTACAATGAGCAGTTCTTC

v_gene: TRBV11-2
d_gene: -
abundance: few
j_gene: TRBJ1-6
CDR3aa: CASSLNRDSPLHF
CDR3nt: TGTGCCAGCAGCTTAAACAGGGATTCACCCCTCCACTTT

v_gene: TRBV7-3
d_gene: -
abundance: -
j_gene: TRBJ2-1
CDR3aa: CASSPPVGKSNSYEQFF
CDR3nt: TGTGCCAGCAGCCCTCCGGTTGGGAAAAGTAACTCCTACGAGCAGTTCTTC

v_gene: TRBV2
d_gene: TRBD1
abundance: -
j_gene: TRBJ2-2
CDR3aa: CASRGQGTGELLF
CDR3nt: TGTGCCAGCAGAGGACAGGGCACCGGGGAGCTGCTTTTT

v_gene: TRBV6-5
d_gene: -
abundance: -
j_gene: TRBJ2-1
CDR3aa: CASRSTQGGDEQFF
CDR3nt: TGTGCCAGCAGATCGACTCAGGGGGGCGATGAGCAGTTCTTC

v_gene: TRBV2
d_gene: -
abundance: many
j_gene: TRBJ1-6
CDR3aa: CASIPRAWNSPLHF
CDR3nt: TGTGCCAGCATTCCAAGGGCATGGAATTCACCCCTCCACTTT

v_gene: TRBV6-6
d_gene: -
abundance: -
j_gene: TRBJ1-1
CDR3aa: CASNRNGDTEAFF
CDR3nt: TGTGCCAGCAATAGGAACGGGGACACTGAAGCTTTCTTT

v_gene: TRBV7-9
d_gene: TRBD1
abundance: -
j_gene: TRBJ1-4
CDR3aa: CASSRRDSEKLFF
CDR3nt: TGTGCCAGCAGCCGCCGGGACAGTGAAAAACTGTTTTTT

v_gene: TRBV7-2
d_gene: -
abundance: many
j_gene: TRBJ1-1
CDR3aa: CASFYRGRRASMNTEAFF
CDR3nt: TGTGCCAGCTTCTATCGGGGGCGTCGGGCGTCCATGAACACTGAAGCTTTCTTT

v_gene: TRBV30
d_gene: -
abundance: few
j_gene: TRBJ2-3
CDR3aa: CAWSVLLGAGDTQYF
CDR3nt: TGTGCCTGGAGTGTACTGCTGGGGGCAGGTGATACGCAGTATTTT

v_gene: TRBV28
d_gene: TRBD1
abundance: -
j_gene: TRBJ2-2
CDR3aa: CASRGQGRTGELFF
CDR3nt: TGTGCCAGCAGGGGACAGGGACGCACCGGGGAGCTGTTTTTT

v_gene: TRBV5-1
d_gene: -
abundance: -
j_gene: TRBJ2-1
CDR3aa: CASSLGPSFDEQFF
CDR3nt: TGCGCCAGCAGCTTGGGGCCAAGTTTCGATGAGCAGTTCTTC

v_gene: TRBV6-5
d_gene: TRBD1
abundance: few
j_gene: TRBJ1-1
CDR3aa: CASSSRTGVMNTEAFF
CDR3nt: TGTGCCAGCAGTTCGAGGACAGGGGTGATGAACACTGAAGCTTTCTTT

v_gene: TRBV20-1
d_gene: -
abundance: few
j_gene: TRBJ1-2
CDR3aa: CSAPGPYGYTF
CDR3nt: TGCAGTGCTCCCGGTCCGTATGGCTACACCTTC